A selection of T cell receptor beta chains follows, all from one sample in a study of T cells in Graves' hyperthyroidism and ophthalmopathy. Using its own MiXCR run on the multiplex PCR reads, TCRdb lists one record per CDR3 protein. In the table there are approximately 520,000 distinct CDR3 sequences, less than 25% of which are singletons. The source material was blood. Receptors were obtained from a woman aged 25 to 45 with Graves' ophthalmopathy. Each CDR3 is given without its conserved first and last residue. Clone size appears in some rows only: once, few, many, or a class for an expanded clone.

v_gene	abundance	CDR3aa
TRBV6-1	once	ASYQIGGYT
TRBV20-1	.	SADTGLNTEAF
TRBV12-3/TRBV12-4	.	ASSARGSYYGYT
TRBV7-2	many	ASSLAGKGYEQY
TRBV10-3	.	AISGGSNQPQH
TRBV12-3/TRBV12-4	many	ASNLGMEQY
TRBV11-2	many	ASSLGRIETQY
TRBV20-1	.	SARDGQYQPQH
TRBV6-1	.	ASMEANTEAF
TRBV11-2	few	ASSLAWGTGELF
TRBV2	many	ASDRGRDTGYT
TRBV2	many	ASIYRDNNGYT
TRBV6-1	.	AHGLAGGNQPQH
TRBV6-5	.	ASSYGPEGINEQY
TRBV4-1	few	ASSQAPGQTYEQY
TRBV27	many	ASRHNMRYEQY
TRBV20-1	many	SAWDRLRQETQY
TRBV12-3/TRBV12-4	.	ASTRQGVLTEAF
TRBV7-2	many	ASSLGTFNGYT
TRBV7-9	many	AGIKGNQETQY
TRBV4-2	many	ASSREGELEQY
TRBV7-2	many	ASSLAYRGRARYGYT
TRBV6-1	many	ASSLKQGLSYEQY
TRBV24-1	.	ATSDSRNYEQY
TRBV20-1	many	SARPGLAVYEQY
TRBV7-9	many	AIGGTQY
TRBV29-1	many	SVRLETQY
TRBV12-3/TRBV12-4	.	ASSGIGGGGYT
TRBV2	many	ASRTHRGPSNQPQH
TRBV6-2/TRBV6-3	many	ASSYGRTNYGYT
TRBV10-3	.	ATKQGGTYEQY
TRBV5-1	many	ASSRWTGEGTEAF
TRBV10-3	many	AISAESGQTQY
TRBV10-3	.	AISDEGSGYT
TRBV5-1	many	ASSLGVGGERQPQH